By proportion, the clone carrying this TCR beta chain is medium-sized (0.01 to 0.1%). Its specificity is not known. V was clipped by 6 bases and J by 4 bases, with 7 bases between them. CDR3 length: 13 amino acids. The data originate from a study of T cell repertoires in aging, cancer and after chemotherapy. Study context: Donors were grouped into six age bands spanning 30 or younger through 70 or older. Repeat sampling of healthy donors over several months to years showed clear clonal overlap.

Study-wide findings and caveats: Compared with age-matched healthy donors, untreated hematological or solid cancer patients showed higher blood TCR clonality.

TCR beta rearrangements were amplified from peripheral blood genomic DNA. TRB rearrangements spanning V, D and J were amplified using mixed TRB-A/B primers. TCRdb used MiXCR to reprocess the multiplex PCR reads, holding one entry per CDR3 protein. The sample shows over 2,500 distinct CDR3 sequences, approximately 35% of them seen only once. The TCR comes from a human donor in good health. The sequencing input was blood. This chain uses TRBV12-3 or TRBV12-4 with TRBJ2-6; D gene uncertain. CDR3: CASSTFGANVLTF. The CDR3, as DNA: TGTGCCAGCAGCACCTTCGGGGCCAACGTCCTGACTTTC.